This TCR beta chain was found in a study of cytomegalovirus exposure and HLA in healthy donors. Study as a whole: When 300 to 500 donors were genotyped, approximately 81% of them were found to fall in the Caucasian-associated ancestry cluster.

PCR amplification relied on 60 Vbeta primers (plus 13 Jbeta primers). Clones were sequenced by immunoSEQ multiplex PCR, and TCRdb holds only the in-frame ones, with some missing. The repertoire holds around 160,000 clones, with around 65% as singletons. General study findings and limits: With high specificity and sensitivity, the classifier reportedly diagnosed cytomegalovirus status. As a later analysis revealed, the rate of TCR association differed by HLA locus, with DRB1 most and HLA-C fewest.

On this clone: Its cognate antigen is unknown. The sample contains more than one DNA sequence encoding this CDR3.

This CDR3 has 15 residues. V dropped 3 bases and J dropped 1; count of bases not matched to a gene: 1. Germline V gene sequence: CDR1 LGHNA, CDR2 YSLEER. The receptor comes from a middle-aged woman in good health and CMV-seropositive. The gene calls are TRBV4-3 and TRBJ2-7; TRBD2 aligns across 12 bases. The sequenced sample was PBMCs. The CDR3: CASSHGLAGSYEQYF. As DNA, the CDR3 is TGCGCCAGCAGCCATGGACTAGCGGGGTCCTACGAGCAGTACTTC.